Following are 23 T cell receptor beta chains from one sample sequenced in a study of shared clonotypes between healthy human individuals. Sequencing was performed with immunoSEQ multiplex PCR; in TCRdb, only in-frame clones are kept and a portion is missing. The sample holds 190,000 or so clones, approximately 92% seen once. Sequencing used naive CD4+ T cells sorted from blood. Subset here: CD45RA+ positively selected. The receptors were gathered from a woman aged 25 to 39 in good health.

This chain connects TRBV18 to TRBJ2-5; D could derive from TRBD1 or TRBD2 (5 bases each). The J call may be wrong; the DNA end is better matched by TRBJ2-7. CDR3 length: 15 residues. The germline V gene encodes CDR1 KGHSH and CDR2 LQKENI. The CDR3 coding sequence is TGTGCCAGCTCACGCGACCGGGACGGATCCTACGAGCAGTACTTC. It yields the protein CASSRDRDGSYEQYF.

The chain links TRBV28 to TRBJ2-5; tentatively, D is TRBD2 (6 bases). Deletions cut 3 bases from V and 5 bases from J, with 13 bases between. The germline gives CDR1 MDHEN, CDR2 SYDVKM. The CDR3 length is 14 residues. CDR3 region: CASSFAGSRETQYF. CDR3 coding DNA: TGTGCCAGCAGTTTCGCCGGGAGTCGGGAGACCCAGTACTTC.

This clone turned up a few times. The chain recombines TRBV28 with TRBJ2-7; 9 bases match TRBD2. The ends lost 2 bases at V and 7 bases at J; junction bases unmatched: 6. CDR1 is MDHEN and CDR2 is SYDVKM in the germline V gene. The length of the CDR3 is 14 residues. CDR3 in DNA: TGTGCCAGCAGTTTACCTGGACTAGCGCGGGAGCAGTACTTC. It specifies CASSLPGLAREQYF.

The gene calls are TRBV28 and TRBJ1-1; possibly TRBD1 for D (6 bases). The length of the CDR3 is 13 residues. V gave up 7 bases and J gave up 4 bases, with 13 bases separating them. Germline V gene lookup returns CDR1 MDHEN and CDR2 SYDVKM. Written as DNA, the CDR3 is TGTGCCAGCACCTTAGACAGGTCCACTGAAGCTTTCTTT. Protein product: CASTLDRSTEAFF.

The chain employs TRBV28 and TRBJ2-5; 12 nucleotides match TRBD2. CDR1 and CDR2 from the germline V gene are MDHEN and SYDVKM. The CDR3 covers 17 residues. J was trimmed by 5 bases and V by 6 bases; bases with no gene match: 13. The CDR3 DNA is TGTGCCAGCAGGCCCGGGAGGACTAGCGGGAATGGGGAGACCCAGTACTTC. Encoded protein: CASRPGRTSGNGETQYF.

V is TRBV4-1 and J is TRBJ1-1; D is unclear. Germline V lookup: CDR1 MGHRA, CDR2 YSYEKL. The CDR3 runs 19 residues. The V end was cut by 0 bases, the J end by 1 base, with 21 bases between. CDR3 in amino acids: CASSQDRIRPQGGNTEAFF. In nucleotides, the CDR3 is TGCGCCAGCAGCCAAGATCGAATCAGGCCTCAAGGAGGGAACACTGAAGCTTTCTTT.

The chain uses TRBV18 and TRBJ2-1; 7 nucleotides align to TRBD2. CDR1 and CDR2 (germline): KGHSH, LQKENI. The CDR3 runs to 17 residues. The V and J ends lost 3 bases and 5 bases, in that order; junction bases with no gene match: 13. The CDR3 is CASSPFSAGVSDNEQFF. For the CDR3, the DNA is TGTGCCAGCTCACCTTTTTCCGCGGGAGTGTCGGACAATGAGCAGTTCTTC.

The chain employs TRBV30 and TRBJ1-4; D is unclear. CDR1 GTSNPN and CDR2 SVGIG come from the germline V gene (reference sequence). This CDR3 contains 13 residues. V dropped 0 bases and J dropped 7 bases, with 9 bases sitting between them. Written as DNA, the CDR3 is TGTGCCTGGAGTGTAGGGTATGGTGAAAAACTGTTTTTT. Its translation: CAWSVGYGEKLFF.

The rearrangement links TRBV7-9 to TRBJ2-3, with 9 nucleotides matching TRBD2. Trimming cost V 3 bases and J 4 bases; bases outside gene matches: 8. This CDR3 comprises 16 residues. Germline loops: CDR1 SEHNR, CDR2 FQNEAQ (reference sequence). CDR3 bases: TGTGCCAGCAGCTTGTACGCTAGCGGGATATCAGATACGCAGTATTTT. Protein product: CASSLYASGISDTQYF. Supplemented by reference TRBV7-9 and TRBJ2-3, the full variable domain reads DTGVSQNPRHKITKRGQNVTFRCDPISEHNRLYWYRQTLGQGPEFLTYFQNEAQLEKSRLLSDRFSAERPKGSFSTLEIQRTEQGDSAMYLCASSLYASGISDTQYFGPGTRLTVL.

The rearrangement links TRBV9 to TRBJ1-3; 8 nucleotides align to TRBD1. The CDR3 extends over 14 amino acids. Per germline, CDR1 SGDLS and CDR2 YYNGEE. After removal of 1 base from V and 3 bases from J, the junction contained 0 bases not matched to a gene. DNA of the CDR3: TGTGCCAGCAGCGTAACAGGGGGTGGAAACACCATATATTTT. Amino acids: CASSVTGGGNTIYF.

The J gene is TRBJ2-7, the V gene TRBV6-5; maybe TRBD2 (6 bases). This CDR3 has 15 amino acids. Germline CDR1 MNHEY, CDR2 SVGAGI. V lost 2 bases, J lost 2 bases, and 13 bases lay in between. The CDR3: CASSYGSGATYEQYF. CDR3 coding DNA: TGTGCCAGCAGTTACGGTTCGGGAGCCACCTACGAGCAGTACTTC.

The J gene is TRBJ1-1, the V gene TRBV7-2, with a weak D call TRBD1 (6 bases). Trimming pared 5 bases from V and 5 bases from J, leaving 18 bases between. The CDR3 runs to 15 residues. In germline, CDR1 is SGHTA, CDR2 FQGNSA. CDR3 sequence: CASSEHRVKGTEAFF. For the CDR3, the DNA is TGTGCCAGCAGCGAACACAGGGTGAAGGGGACTGAAGCTTTCTTT.

The chain is built from TRBV2 and TRBJ2-5; TRBD1 might be the D (5 bases). CDR1 and CDR2 (germline): SNHLY, FYNNEI. V was pared by 8 bases and J by 4 bases, with 14 bases between. CDR3 length: 13 amino acids. As DNA, the CDR3 is TGTGCCAGCGGGTCAGGGATAGGAGAGACCCAGTACTTC. Residues: CASGSGIGETQYF.

The rearrangement links TRBV28 to TRBJ1-5; D remains unclear. The germline V gene encodes CDR1 MDHEN and CDR2 SYDVKM. The CDR3 extends over 15 amino acids. V lost 5 bases and J 0 bases, leaving 11 bases between the germline ends. In DNA form, the CDR3 reads TGTGCCAGCAGTCGAGACGGATATAGCAATCAGCCCCAGCATTTT. It translates to CASSRDGYSNQPQHF.

The chain carries TRBV19 and TRBJ1-4, with D perhaps TRBD1 (5 bases). The CDR3 consists of 15 residues. The V gene lost 1 base and the J gene lost 5 bases, with 11 bases spanning the gap. The germline CDR1 and CDR2 sequences are LNHDA and SQIVND (reference sequence). The CDR3 DNA sequence: TGTGCCAGTAGTATAGTGTCAGGGTTAAATGAAAAACTGTTTTTT. Translated: CASSIVSGLNEKLFF.

The chain couples TRBV2 to TRBJ1-4; 9 nucleotides match TRBD1. This CDR3 spans 14 amino acids. Germline CDR1 reads SNHLY; CDR2 reads FYNNEI. The junction had 3 bases not matched to a gene; V was cut back by 6 bases and J by 4 bases. The CDR3 spells CASSGTGFNEKLFF. The CDR3 DNA follows: TGTGCCAGCAGCGGGACAGGGTTTAATGAAAAACTGTTTTTT.

V and J are TRBV10-2 and TRBJ2-7, with D tentatively TRBD1 or TRBD2 (6 bases each). The V gene lost 3 bases and the J gene lost 2 bases, with 11 bases spanning the gap. This CDR3 is built from 14 residues. Germline assignment: CDR1 WSHSY and CDR2 SAAADI. CDR3 amino acids: CASSDGGRTYEQYF. In nucleotides, the CDR3 is TGCGCCAGCAGTGACGGGGGCCGCACCTACGAGCAGTACTTC.

CDR3 sequence: CASYGGHQPQHF. DNA for the CDR3: TGTGCCAGCTACGGGGGGCATCAGCCCCAGCATTTT. The rearrangement joins TRBV19 to TRBJ1-5; D is possibly TRBD1 (6 bases). The germline CDR1 and CDR2 sequences are LNHDA and SQIVND (reference sequence). Trimming removed 9 bases at V and 5 bases at J, with 11 bases between. CDR3 length equals 12 residues.

This clone was observed once. The gene calls are TRBV18 and TRBJ2-1; D is unclear. V dropped 5 bases and J dropped 0 bases, with 11 bases sitting between them. The CDR3 length is 15 residues. CDR1 and CDR2 (germline): KGHSH, LQKENI. The CDR3 sequence is CASSISVDSYNEQFF. As DNA, the CDR3 is TGTGCCAGCTCAATAAGCGTGGACTCCTACAATGAGCAGTTCTTC.

The V and J genes are TRBV19 and TRBJ2-1; 8 bases map to TRBD2. Losses at the gene ends were 3 bases for V and 7 bases for J; bases not matched to a gene: 14. The CDR3 runs 17 residues. Germline V gene data show CDR1 as LNHDA and CDR2 as SQIVND (reference sequence). The CDR3 DNA reads TGTGCCAGTAGTATTGGCGTGAGCGGGAGACCTACGAATGAGCAGTTCTTC. Amino acid sequence: CASSIGVSGRPTNEQFF.

This chain joins TRBV9 and TRBJ2-7; the match to TRBD1 covers 8 bases. There are 13 residues in the CDR3. Unmatched junction bases numbered 5, after V lost 7 bases and J lost 2 bases. Germline values: CDR1 SGDLS, CDR2 YYNGEE. CDR3 protein: CASGPDRAYEQYF. In DNA form, the CDR3 reads TGTGCCAGCGGGCCGGACAGGGCCTACGAGCAGTACTTC.

The rearrangement uses TRBV28 and TRBJ2-5; possibly TRBD1 for D (5 bases). The J call may be in error: the DNA end matches TRBJ2-7 better. The germline V gene has CDR1 MDHEN and CDR2 SYDVKM. CDR3 size: 13 residues. DNA for the CDR3: TGTGCCAGCATAAAGGTACCAGGGTACGAGCAGTACTTC. It yields the protein CASIKVPGYEQYF.

The gene calls are TRBV27 and TRBJ1-3; D gene uncertain. V lost 6 bases and J lost 5, with 17 bases in between. The CDR3 is made up of 15 amino acids. Germline V gene sequence: CDR1 MNHEY, CDR2 SMNVEV (reference sequence). The CDR3 loop reads CASRELGLSRNTIYF. CDR3 in DNA: TGTGCCAGCAGAGAATTGGGCCTTTCGAGAAACACCATATATTTT.